What follows are 14 T cell receptor beta chains derived from one specimen sequenced in a study of blood T cell repertoires in COVID-19. The method was immunoSEQ multiplex PCR; TCRdb's version includes in-frame clones alone and lacks a portion of them. The data show some 350,000 clones, roughly 87% seen once. Sequencing was done on a sample of PBMCs or T cells enriched from blood (not recorded which). These receptors came from a woman aged 25 to 39 who had recovered from COVID-19.

The rearrangement uses TRBV19 and TRBJ1-1, with 11 positions matching TRBD1. Trimming removed 3 bases from V and 4 bases from J; junction bases left unmatched: 7. The CDR3 totals 16 residues. Germline loops: CDR1 LNHDA, CDR2 SQIVND (reference sequence). The CDR3 coding sequence is TGTGCCAGTAGTATTAGATGGACAGGGGGCCTCACTGAAGCTTTCTTT. Translating gives CASSIRWTGGLTEAFF.

The chain is built from TRBV5-4 and TRBJ2-3, with unresolved D. Germline CDR1 is SGHNT and CDR2 is YYREEE (reference sequence). V was cut by 0 bases and J by 6 bases, with 8 bases left in between. The CDR3 spans 13 residues. DNA for the CDR3: TGTGCCAGCAGCTTGGACCCTAGTGATACGCAGTATTTT. This gives the protein CASSLDPSDTQYF.

The V gene is TRBV3-1 (or the pseudogene TRBV3-2), the J gene TRBJ1-1; 7 bases map to TRBD1. V trimming: 1 base; J trimming: 0 bases; junction bases outside the gene matches: 2. Germline loops: CDR1 LGHDT, CDR2 YNNKEL (reference sequence). The CDR3 length is 15 residues. The DNA for the CDR3 is TGTGCCAGCAGCCAAGGGACAGGACTGAACACTGAAGCTTTCTTT. This gives the protein CASSQGTGLNTEAFF.

The rearrangement uses TRBV6-5 and TRBJ2-2, with D unresolved. Germline CDR1 reads MNHEY; CDR2 reads SVGAGI. V was shortened by 0 bases and J by 4 bases, with 9 bases between the two germline ends. The CDR3 sequence is 15 residues long. The CDR3 DNA is TGTGCCAGCAGTTACTCGGCCCTTGGCACCGGGGAGCTGTTTTTT. This codes for CASSYSALGTGELFF.

This chain joins TRBV5-8 and TRBJ2-5; D gene uncertain. This CDR3 contains 14 residues. Looked up from germline, CDR1 is SGHTS and CDR2 is YDEGEE. V was cut by 1 base and J by 5 bases, with 12 bases left in between. The CDR3 region has the DNA TGTGCCAGCAGCTTGACTCGGCCCGGGGAGACCCAGTACTTC. This encodes CASSLTRPGETQYF.

Concerning this clone itself: This same CDR3 is encoded by further DNA sequences in the sample. J is TRBJ2-7 and V is TRBV19; TRBD2 is a possible D gene (6 bases). V was trimmed by 5 bases and J by 3 bases, leaving 11 bases between them. The CDR3 is 13 amino acids. Per the germline V gene, CDR1 is LNHDA and CDR2 is SQIVND (reference sequence). In nucleotides, the CDR3 is TGTGCCAGTAGTGTCGGGACTGACTACGAGCAGTACTTC. Its translation is CASSVGTDYEQYF.

In its sample, this clone was seen a few times. The CDR3 DNA reads TGTGCCAGCAGAACACCCATGGGACAGGGAAAACAGCCCCAGCATTTT. Protein: CASRTPMGQGKQPQHF. The V call is TRBV28, the J call TRBJ1-5, with TRBD1 matching 9 bases. The germline V gene has CDR1 MDHEN and CDR2 SYDVKM. The CDR3 is 16 residues long. V was pared by 6 bases and J by 7 bases, with 13 bases of the junction left unmatched.

The V call is TRBV7-8, the J call TRBJ2-5; 8 bases agree with TRBD2. Germline CDR1 SGHVS, CDR2 FQNEAQ. V lost 1 base to trimming and J lost 3 bases; unmatched junction nucleotides: 4. The CDR3 contains 15 residues. The CDR3 is CASSLVRAGEETQYF. For the CDR3, the DNA is TGTGCCAGCAGCTTAGTCCGAGCGGGAGAAGAGACCCAGTACTTC. Full variable domain (rest looked up from reference TRBV7-8 and TRBJ2-5): GAGVSQSPRYKVAKRGQDVALRCDPISGHVSLFWYQQALGQGPEFLTYFQNEAQLDKSGLPSDRFFAERPEGSVSTLKIQRTQQEDSAVYLCASSLVRAGEETQYFGPGTRLLVL.

The V and J genes are TRBV30 and TRBJ2-5; the D gene is possibly TRBD2 (6 bases). CDR1 and CDR2 from the germline V gene are GTSNPN and SVGIG (reference sequence). V shed 3 bases and J shed 1 base, with 15 bases lying between them. The CDR3 sequence is 15 residues long. This CDR3 is CAWRPLAGSQETQYF. In DNA form, the CDR3 reads TGTGCCTGGAGACCACTGGCGGGAAGCCAAGAGACCCAGTACTTC.

CDR3 DNA sequence: TGTGCCAGCAGCCGACGACGCGGGATTTCTAATGAAAAACTGTTTTTT. Translation: CASSRRRGISNEKLFF. This chain links TRBV3-1 (or the pseudogene TRBV3-2) with TRBJ1-4; D call uncertain. The germline CDR1 and CDR2 sequences are LGHDT and YNNKEL (reference sequence). The CDR3 length is 16 residues. V was pared by 4 bases and J by 3 bases, with 15 bases between.

The chain employs TRBV7-9 and TRBJ2-7, with TRBD1 matching over 9 bases. The ends lost 4 bases at V and 3 bases at J; junction bases unmatched: 7. The CDR3 is 15 residues long. Germline V gene data show CDR1 as SEHNR and CDR2 as FQNEAQ (reference sequence). CDR3 nucleotide sequence: TGTGCCAGCAGCTCCCGGGACAGGGATGTCTACGAGCAGTACTTC. This gives the protein CASSSRDRDVYEQYF.

The CDR3 loop is CATSRARGASNQPQHF. DNA for the CDR3: TGTGCCACCAGCAGAGCCCGGGGGGCGAGCAATCAGCCCCAGCATTTT. The rearrangement joins TRBV15 to TRBJ1-5; weak D call: TRBD1 (6 bases). V lost 1 base and J 1 base, leaving 11 bases between the germline ends. This CDR3 spans 16 amino acids. Germline CDR1 reads LNHNV; CDR2 reads YYDKDF (reference sequence).

The V call is TRBV12-3 or TRBV12-4, the J call TRBJ2-7; possibly TRBD1 for D (5 bases). This CDR3 comprises 12 residues. V lost 5 bases and J lost 3, with 8 bases in between. The CDR3: CASSDSVYEQYF. CDR3 nucleotide sequence: TGTGCCAGCAGTGACAGCGTCTACGAGCAGTACTTC.

This chain connects TRBV5-5 to TRBJ1-3; D gene unclear. CDR3 size: 13 residues. The germline V gene has CDR1 SGHKS and CDR2 YYEKEE (reference sequence). With 3 bases removed from V and 1 base from J, the gap between germline ends came to 5 bases. CDR3 coding DNA: TGTGCCAGCAGCTCGGAGTCTGGAAACACCATATATTTT. This codes for CASSSESGNTIYF.